This TCR beta chain was captured in a study of blood T cell repertoires in COVID-19. Trimming shortened V by 5 bases and J by 0 bases, and 10 bases separated the two germline ends. This CDR3 region has 14 residues. CDR1 is SGHTA, CDR2 FQGNSA, per germline. In the original processing: How many nucleated cells were present was estimated from reference gene primer amplification. Sequenced by immunoSEQ multiplex PCR; TCRdb stores in-frame clones only, minus some. The V and J calls and clone size come from that table; D and trimming were worked out from the DNA. The data show roughly 42,000 clones, approximately 89% seen once.

This TCR was sampled from a human donor in a cohort sampled during active COVID-19. The specimen sequenced was peripheral blood. The chain has TRBV7-2 and TRBJ1-1; D is perhaps TRBD1 (6 bases). As DNA, the CDR3 is TGTGCCAGCAGCCTACAGGGAATGAACACTGAAGCTTTCTTT. Protein product: CASSLQGMNTEAFF.